What follows is one TCR beta chain and its context. This may come from a read error, since a much larger clone is one base off. The data were obtained in a study of tumor-infiltrating lymphocytes in primary liver carcinoma. Germline lookup yields CDR1 SQVTM and CDR2 ANQGSEA. CDR3 length equals 16 residues. From around 500 ng of total RNA, TCR beta-specific cDNA was reverse-transcribed using a constant-region primer. Researchers made the TCR beta libraries by running three nested multiplex PCR rounds with slightly modified ARM-PCR. TRBV1-TRBV30 forward primers paired with a C-beta reverse primer were used in the first two PCR rounds, which ran 9 to 10 cycles each. TCRdb recomputed calls from the multiplex PCR reads with MiXCR, one row per CDR3 protein. The sample lists about 310,000 distinct CDR3 sequences; about 50% were seen once. Germline DNA was also extracted, and blood RNA derived from unsorted whole blood. Chronic HBV infection, which was untreated, was present in the patients. The collection of 4 to 4.5 milliliters of peripheral blood preceded surgery.

This clonotype was sampled from a woman aged 30 to 39 with primary liver carcinoma and hepatitis B virus infection. J is TRBJ2-3 and V is TRBV29-1; the match to TRBD1 covers 10 bases. Sequenced sample: peripheral blood. This CDR3 is CSVLTTGGGSTDAQYF. The CDR3 region has the DNA TGCAGCGTTTTAACGACAGGGGGCGGGAGCACAGATGCGCAGTATTTT.